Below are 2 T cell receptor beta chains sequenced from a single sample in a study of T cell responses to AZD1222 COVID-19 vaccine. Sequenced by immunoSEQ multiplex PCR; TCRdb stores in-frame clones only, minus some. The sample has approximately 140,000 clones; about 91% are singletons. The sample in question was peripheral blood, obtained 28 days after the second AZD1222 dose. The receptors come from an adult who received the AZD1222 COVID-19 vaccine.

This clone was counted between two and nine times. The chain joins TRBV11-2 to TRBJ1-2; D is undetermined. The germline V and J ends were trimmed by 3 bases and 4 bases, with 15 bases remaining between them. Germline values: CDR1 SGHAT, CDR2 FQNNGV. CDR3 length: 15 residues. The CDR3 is CASSFRGSEGYGYTF. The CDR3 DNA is TGTGCCAGCAGCTTCAGAGGGTCTGAGGGCTATGGCTACACCTTC.

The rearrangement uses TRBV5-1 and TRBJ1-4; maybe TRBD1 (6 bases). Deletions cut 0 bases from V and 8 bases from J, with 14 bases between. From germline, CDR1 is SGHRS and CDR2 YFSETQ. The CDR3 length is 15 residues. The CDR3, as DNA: TGCGCCAGCAGCTTGGCCAATGTTAGGGGGGAAAAACTGTTTTTT. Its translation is CASSLANVRGEKLFF.